The 20 T cell receptor beta chains presented below share a single source sample, sequenced in a study of T cells in Graves' hyperthyroidism and ophthalmopathy. The investigators amplified TCR beta CDR3 regions from RNA transcripts. Initially, a first-round RT-PCR of the TCR CDR3 employed the HTBI primer set. TCRdb processed the multiplex PCR reads anew with MiXCR; each CDR3 protein has one entry. Of more than 500,000 distinct CDR3 sequences detected, 15% to 20% appear once; the ten largest clones hold 3% to 4.5%. Sequences were obtained from blood. The origin of the receptors is a woman between 25 and 40 years old with Graves' hyperthyroidism.

This clonotype came up once. The V call is TRBV9, the J call TRBJ2-3, with TRBD2 identical over 8 bases. Germline V lookup: CDR1 SGDLS, CDR2 YYNGEE. V lost 0 bases and J lost 3; bases outside the gene matches: 6. This CDR3 region has 16 residues. CDR3 in amino acids: CASSVERESWTDTQYF. CDR3 in DNA: TGTGCCAGCAGCGTAGAGCGGGAGAGTTGGACAGATACGCAGTATTTT.

This clonotype was detected only a few times. The rearrangement links TRBV5-6 to TRBJ2-5; 15 bases align to TRBD2. Germline CDR1 is SGHDT and CDR2 is YYEEEE. Trimming took 5 bases from V and 4 from J; bases not matched to a gene: 6. The CDR3 length is 16 residues. CDR3 region: CASSSGTSGRRETQYF. The CDR3, as DNA: TGTGCCAGCAGTTCCGGGACTAGCGGGAGGAGAGAGACCCAGTACTTC.

This clonotype was counted ten times or more. The J gene is TRBJ2-7, the V gene TRBV11-2; D not certain. The CDR3 spans 14 residues. Trimming left V 2 bases short and J 2 bases short, with 10 bases between. The germline CDR1 and CDR2 sequences are SGHAT and FQNNGV. DNA for the CDR3: TGTGCCAGCAGCTTATCGGGCTATGCCTACGAGCAGTACTTC. This gives the protein CASSLSGYAYEQYF.

V and J are TRBV5-1 and TRBJ1-1; D possibly corresponds to TRBD1 (5 bases). Between the trimmed V and J ends, which lost 4 bases and 1 base, there was a span of 11 bases. Germline assignment: CDR1 SGHRS and CDR2 YFSETQ. The CDR3 is 14 residues long. This chain's CDR3 is CASSRGRRNTEAFF. CDR3 in DNA: TGCGCCAGCAGCAGGGGACGACGGAACACTGAAGCTTTCTTT.

This clonotype was recorded many times. The chain has TRBV28 and TRBJ2-7, with 9 bases identical to TRBD1. In germline, CDR1 is MDHEN, CDR2 SYDVKM. V lost 8 bases to trimming and J lost 5 bases; unmatched junction nucleotides: 13. The CDR3 length is 15 residues. The CDR3 DNA reads as TGTGCCAGCTCAATCCCGGGACAGGGTTCCCACGAGCAGTACTTC. Its protein product is CASSIPGQGSHEQYF.

The chain links TRBV5-6 to TRBJ2-7, with D perhaps matching TRBD1 or TRBD2 (5 bases each). The CDR3 contains 16 residues. The germline V gene has CDR1 SGHDT and CDR2 YYEEEE. V lost 3 bases and J lost 0, with 16 bases in between. CDR3 in amino acids: CASSWSPGRSSYEQYF. Written as DNA, the CDR3 is TGTGCCAGCAGCTGGTCTCCGGGACGGAGCTCCTACGAGCAGTACTTC.

This clonotype was counted many times. The V and J genes are TRBV11-2 and TRBJ2-7, with 7 positions matching TRBD1. V lost 2 bases, J lost 1 base, and 5 bases stayed unmatched. Per germline, CDR1 SGHAT and CDR2 FQNNGV. This CDR3 spans 15 amino acids. CDR3 nucleotides: TGTGCCAGCAGCTTATGGGACAGAGGTTCCTACGAGCAGTACTTC. Translation gives CASSLWDRGSYEQYF.

This clonotype was counted at least ten times. This chain joins TRBV28 and TRBJ1-2, with D perhaps TRBD1 (5 bases). The V gene's germline CDR1 is MDHEN and CDR2 SYDVKM. The CDR3 contains 14 residues. Trimming pared 5 bases from V and 3 bases from J, leaving 13 bases between. The CDR3: CASSPGGGDYGYTF. CDR3 nucleotide sequence: TGTGCCAGCAGTCCCGGGGGAGGGGACTATGGCTACACCTTC.

This clonotype was seen only a few times. The CDR3 nucleotides read TGCAGTGCTAGAAAGTCTAGCGTACAAGAGACCCAGTACTTC. Translated: CSARKSSVQETQYF. This chain uses TRBV20-1 with TRBJ2-5, with D maybe TRBD2 (6 bases). Trimming stripped 2 bases from V and 2 bases from J, with 12 bases between. The CDR3 extends over 14 amino acids. Germline loops: CDR1 DFQATT, CDR2 SNEGSKA (reference sequence).

This chain connects TRBV3-1 to TRBJ2-3, with 8 bases fitting TRBD2. Germline V lookup: CDR1 LGHDT, CDR2 YNNKEL (reference sequence). V dropped 0 bases and J dropped 3; count of bases not matched to a gene: 5. The CDR3 has 16 residues. This chain's CDR3 is CASSQESGGETDTQYF. The CDR3 DNA is TGTGCCAGCAGCCAAGAATCGGGGGGGGAAACAGATACGCAGTATTTT.

This clonotype was counted ten times or more. This sequence joins TRBV28 and TRBJ2-1; a possible D gene is TRBD2 (5 bases). The CDR3 sequence is 13 residues long. Germline CDR1 and CDR2: MDHEN and SYDVKM. V was trimmed by 3 bases and J by 8 bases, leaving 11 bases between them. The chain's CDR3 is CASSFSRRDEQFF. The CDR3 nucleotides read TGTGCCAGCAGTTTTTCACGGCGGGATGAGCAGTTCTTC.

This clonotype occurred many times. The V and J genes are TRBV18 and TRBJ2-2, with a possible D match to TRBD1 (6 bases). This CDR3 is built from 16 residues. V dropped 3 bases and J dropped 6 bases, with 17 bases sitting between them. Germline CDR1 and CDR2: KGHSH and LQKENI. For the CDR3, the DNA is TGTGCCAGCTCACCGAGGGGGAATCCCATGGCCGGGGAGCTGTTTTTT. This translates into CASSPRGNPMAGELFF.

This clonotype was counted only a few times. The rearrangement links TRBV4-1 to TRBJ2-2, with D unresolved. Per germline, CDR1 MGHRA and CDR2 YSYEKL. Trimming removed 0 bases from V and 1 base from J, with 9 bases in between. This CDR3 spans 16 amino acids. The CDR3 region has the DNA TGCGCCAGCAGCCAAGATCCCCGACTGAACACCGGGGAGCTGTTTTTT. Translated: CASSQDPRLNTGELFF.

As concerns this clonotype: Being one base from a much bigger clone, this may be a read error. The chain employs TRBV11-2 and TRBJ2-1; TRBD2 is a possible D gene (6 bases). Germline values: CDR1 SGHAT, CDR2 FQNNGV. The CDR3 consists of 16 residues. The CDR3 nucleotides are TGTGCCAGCAGCTCCGGAATTAGCGGCTCCTACGATGAGCAGTTCTTC. It specifies CASSSGISGSYDEQFF.

This clonotype occurred many times. The V and J genes are TRBV29-1 and TRBJ1-2; a weak D match, TRBD1 (5 bases). The V and J ends lost 5 bases and 2 bases respectively, with 18 bases between them. CDR1 is SQVTM and CDR2 is ANQGSEA in the germline V gene. The CDR3 is 15 amino acids. The CDR3 sequence is CSVPTPGLFNYGYTF. The CDR3 region has the DNA TGCAGCGTTCCCACGCCGGGACTCTTCAACTATGGCTACACCTTC.

On this clonotype: This may arise from a read error, as a much more abundant clone is one base away. The chain links TRBV30 to TRBJ2-3; TRBD2 might be the D (5 bases). Germline V lookup: CDR1 GTSNPN, CDR2 SVGIG (reference sequence). This CDR3 is built from 16 residues. Trimming removed 4 bases at V and 2 bases at J, with 19 bases between. For the CDR3, the DNA is TGTGCCTGGACGATAGGAAGTAGCGCACTCACAGATACGCAGTATTTT. It encodes CAWTIGSSALTDTQYF.

This clonotype was seen a handful of times. The DNA of the CDR3 is TGCAGTGCGTCAGGACTAGCCGGGGGGACAGATACGCAGTATTTT. Protein: CSASGLAGGTDTQYF. The chain links TRBV20-1 to TRBJ2-3, with 8 bases aligning to TRBD2. The ends lost 6 bases at V and 3 bases at J; junction bases unmatched: 11. CDR1 is DFQATT and CDR2 is SNEGSKA in the germline V gene (reference sequence). The CDR3 has 15 residues.

This clonotype was found many times. The V gene is TRBV5-1, the J gene TRBJ2-1; D is uncertain. This CDR3 has 15 amino acids. The germline V gene has CDR1 SGHRS and CDR2 YFSETQ. V was clipped by 0 bases and J by 6 bases, with 13 bases between them. The CDR3 DNA reads TGCGCCAGCAGCTTGGAAAAGGCAGTCGGCAATGAGCAGTTCTTC. This sequence encodes CASSLEKAVGNEQFF.

This clonotype was observed at least ten times. The rearrangement joins TRBV10-3 to TRBJ2-1, with D possibly matching TRBD2 (6 bases). Trimming took off 2 bases at V and 8 bases at J, with 10 bases between the two ends. The germline V gene has CDR1 ENHRY and CDR2 SYGVKD. This CDR3 has 13 amino acids. CDR3 protein: CAISEGEADEQFF. The CDR3 DNA sequence: TGTGCCATCAGTGAGGGGGAGGCTGATGAGCAGTTCTTC.

This chain connects TRBV12-3 or TRBV12-4 to TRBJ2-5, with D possibly matching TRBD1 (5 bases). The CDR3 contains 12 residues. V shed 3 bases and J shed 7 bases, with 9 bases lying between them. The CDR3 nucleotides read TGTGCCAGCAGTTTGGTCCAGGGGACCCAGTACTTC. This codes for CASSLVQGTQYF.